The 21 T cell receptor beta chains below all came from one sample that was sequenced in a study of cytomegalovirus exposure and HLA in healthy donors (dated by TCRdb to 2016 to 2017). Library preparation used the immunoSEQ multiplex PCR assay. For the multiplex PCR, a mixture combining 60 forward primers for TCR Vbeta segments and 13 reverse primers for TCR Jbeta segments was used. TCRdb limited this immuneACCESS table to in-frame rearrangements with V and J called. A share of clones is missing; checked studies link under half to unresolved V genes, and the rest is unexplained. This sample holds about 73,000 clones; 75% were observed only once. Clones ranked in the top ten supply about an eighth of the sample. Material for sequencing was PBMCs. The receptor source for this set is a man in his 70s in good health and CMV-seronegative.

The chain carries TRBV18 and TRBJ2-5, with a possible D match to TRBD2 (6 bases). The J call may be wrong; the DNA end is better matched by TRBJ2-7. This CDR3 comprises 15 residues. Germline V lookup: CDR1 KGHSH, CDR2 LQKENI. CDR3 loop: CASSQGGDSSYEQYF. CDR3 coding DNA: TGTGCCAGCTCCCAGGGAGGCGATAGTTCATACGAGCAGTACTTC.

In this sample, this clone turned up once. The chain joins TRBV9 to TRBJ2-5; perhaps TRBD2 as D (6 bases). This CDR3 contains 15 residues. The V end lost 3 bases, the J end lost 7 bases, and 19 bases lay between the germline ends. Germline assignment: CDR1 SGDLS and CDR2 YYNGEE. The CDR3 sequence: CASSASGGAGGTQYF. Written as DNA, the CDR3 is TGTGCCAGCAGCGCCTCAGGAGGGGCCGGGGGGACCCAGTACTTC.

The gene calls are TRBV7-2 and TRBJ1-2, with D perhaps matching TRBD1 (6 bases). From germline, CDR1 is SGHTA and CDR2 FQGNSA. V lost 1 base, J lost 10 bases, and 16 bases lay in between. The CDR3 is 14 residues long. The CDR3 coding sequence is TGTGCCAGCAGCTTAGACAGGGCTAAGTCCTTCTACACCTTC. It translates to CASSLDRAKSFYTF.

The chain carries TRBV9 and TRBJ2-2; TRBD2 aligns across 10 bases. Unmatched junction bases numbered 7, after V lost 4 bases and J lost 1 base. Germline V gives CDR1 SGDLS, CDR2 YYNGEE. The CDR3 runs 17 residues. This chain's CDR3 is CASSPQSSGGNTGELFF. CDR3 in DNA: TGTGCCAGCAGCCCCCAGTCTAGCGGGGGGAACACCGGGGAGCTGTTTTTT.

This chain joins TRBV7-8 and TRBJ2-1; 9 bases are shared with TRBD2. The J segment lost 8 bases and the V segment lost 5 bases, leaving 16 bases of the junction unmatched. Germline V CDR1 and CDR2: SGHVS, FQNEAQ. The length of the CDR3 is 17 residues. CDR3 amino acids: CASSPMIAGAGSDEQFF. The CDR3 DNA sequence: TGTGCCAGCAGCCCGATGATAGCGGGAGCCGGTTCAGATGAGCAGTTCTTC.

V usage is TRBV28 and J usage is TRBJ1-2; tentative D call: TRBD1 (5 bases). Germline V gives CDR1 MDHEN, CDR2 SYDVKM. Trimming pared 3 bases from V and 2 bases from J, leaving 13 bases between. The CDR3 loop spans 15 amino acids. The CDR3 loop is CASSFAGPDNYGYTF. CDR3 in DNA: TGTGCCAGCAGTTTTGCAGGGCCGGACAACTATGGCTACACCTTC.

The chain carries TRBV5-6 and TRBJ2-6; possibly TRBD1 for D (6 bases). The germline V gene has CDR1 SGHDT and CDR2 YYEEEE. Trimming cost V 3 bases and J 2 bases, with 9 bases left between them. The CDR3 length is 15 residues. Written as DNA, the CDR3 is TGTGCCAGCAGCTCAGGGGATACTGGGGCCAACGTCCTGACTTTC. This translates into CASSSGDTGANVLTF.

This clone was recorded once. This CDR3 reads CASSQKGRDRGREQYF. The CDR3 nucleotides read TGTGCCAGCAGCCAAAAAGGCCGGGACAGGGGTCGCGAGCAGTACTTC. This chain joins TRBV14 and TRBJ2-7; 10 bases fit TRBD1. J lost 6 bases, V lost 2 bases, and 10 bases had no gene match. This CDR3 has 16 residues. Germline V CDR1 and CDR2: SGHDN, FVKESK.

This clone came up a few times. The CDR3: CASSLVSAGGNSPLHF. Written as DNA, the CDR3 is TGTGCCAGCAGCTTAGTGTCGGCCGGCGGTAATTCACCCCTCCACTTT. The chain couples TRBV7-6 to TRBJ1-6; the D is unclear. Germline lookup yields CDR1 SGHVS and CDR2 FNYEAQ. The CDR3 spans 16 residues. The V gene lost 1 base and the J gene lost 6 bases, with 13 bases spanning the gap.

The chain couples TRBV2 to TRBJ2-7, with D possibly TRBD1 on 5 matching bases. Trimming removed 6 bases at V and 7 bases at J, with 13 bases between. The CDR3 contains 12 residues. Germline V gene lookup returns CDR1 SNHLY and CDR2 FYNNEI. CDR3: CASRRTYGEQYF. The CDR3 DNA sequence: TGTGCCAGCAGGAGGACATACGGGGAGCAGTACTTC.

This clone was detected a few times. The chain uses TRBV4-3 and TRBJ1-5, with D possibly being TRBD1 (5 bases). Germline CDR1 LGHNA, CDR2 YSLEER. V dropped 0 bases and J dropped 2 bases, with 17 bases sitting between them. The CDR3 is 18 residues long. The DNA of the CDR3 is TGCGCCAGCAGCCAAGATCGAACTACAGGCGGCGGCAATCAGCCCCAGCATTTT. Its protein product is CASSQDRTTGGGNQPQHF.

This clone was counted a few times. The CDR3 loop is CASSQGRANEQFF. CDR3 nucleotides: TGCGCCAGCAGCCAAGGCCGAGCCAATGAGCAGTTCTTC. V is TRBV4-3 and J is TRBJ2-1; no definite D call. The germline V and J ends were trimmed by 1 base and 6 bases, with 7 bases remaining between them. CDR1 and CDR2 from the germline V gene are LGHNA and YSLEER. The CDR3 totals 13 residues.

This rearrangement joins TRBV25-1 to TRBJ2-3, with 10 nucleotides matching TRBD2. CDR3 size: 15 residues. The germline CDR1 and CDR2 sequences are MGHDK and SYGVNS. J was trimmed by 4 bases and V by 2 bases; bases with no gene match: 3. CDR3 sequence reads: CASSESGRAADTQYF. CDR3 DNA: TGTGCCAGCAGTGAAAGCGGGAGGGCCGCAGATACGCAGTATTTT.

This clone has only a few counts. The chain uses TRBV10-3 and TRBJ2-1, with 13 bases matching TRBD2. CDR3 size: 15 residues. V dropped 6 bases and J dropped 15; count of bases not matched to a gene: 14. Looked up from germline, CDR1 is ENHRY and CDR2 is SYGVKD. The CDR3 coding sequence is TGTGCCATCAGCACCGGGACTAGCGGGAACCGGTTAAGGTTCTTC. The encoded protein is CAISTGTSGNRLRFF.

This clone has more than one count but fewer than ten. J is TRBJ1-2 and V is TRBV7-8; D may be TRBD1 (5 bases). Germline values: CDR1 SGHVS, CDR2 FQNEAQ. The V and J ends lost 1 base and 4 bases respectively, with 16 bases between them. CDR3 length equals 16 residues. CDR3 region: CASSLEGRGRIYGYTF. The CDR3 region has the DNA TGTGCCAGCAGCTTAGAAGGGAGGGGACGGATCTATGGCTACACCTTC.

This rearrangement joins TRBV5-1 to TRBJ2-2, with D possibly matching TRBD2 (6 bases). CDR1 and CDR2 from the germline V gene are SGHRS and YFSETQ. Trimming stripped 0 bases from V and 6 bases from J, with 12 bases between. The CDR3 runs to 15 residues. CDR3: CASSLVSAGSGELFF. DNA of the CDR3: TGCGCCAGCAGCTTGGTTTCTGCGGGATCCGGGGAGCTGTTTTTT. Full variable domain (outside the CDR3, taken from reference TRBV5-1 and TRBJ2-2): KAGVTQTPRYLIKTRGQQVTLSCSPISGHRSVSWYQQTPGQGLQFLFEYFSETQRNKGNFPGRFSGRQFSNSRSEMNVSTLELGDSALYLCASSLVSAGSGELFFGEGSRLTVL.

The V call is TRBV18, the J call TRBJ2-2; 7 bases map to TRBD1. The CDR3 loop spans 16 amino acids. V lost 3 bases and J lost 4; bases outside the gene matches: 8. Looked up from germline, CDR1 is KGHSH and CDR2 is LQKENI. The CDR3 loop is CASSPLTGTGTGELFF. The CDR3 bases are TGTGCCAGCTCACCCCTGACAGGGACGGGCACCGGGGAGCTGTTTTTT.

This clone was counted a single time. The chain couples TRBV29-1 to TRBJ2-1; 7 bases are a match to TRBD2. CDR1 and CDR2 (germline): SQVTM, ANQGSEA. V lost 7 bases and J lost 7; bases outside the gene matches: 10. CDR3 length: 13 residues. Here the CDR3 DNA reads TGCAGCGCCCCCGGGCTAGCGGTGAATGAGCAGTTCTTC. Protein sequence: CSAPGLAVNEQFF.

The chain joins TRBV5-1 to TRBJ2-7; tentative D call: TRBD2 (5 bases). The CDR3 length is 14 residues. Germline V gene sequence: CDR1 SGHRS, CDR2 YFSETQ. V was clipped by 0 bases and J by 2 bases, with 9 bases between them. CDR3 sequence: CASSLAAGAYEQYF. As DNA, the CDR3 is TGCGCCAGCAGCTTGGCCGCCGGGGCCTACGAGCAGTACTTC.

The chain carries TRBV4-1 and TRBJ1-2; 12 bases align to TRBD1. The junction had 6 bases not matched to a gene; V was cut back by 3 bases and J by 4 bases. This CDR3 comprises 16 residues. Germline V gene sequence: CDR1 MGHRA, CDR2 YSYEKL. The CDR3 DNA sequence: TGCGCCAGCAGCCAGGGACAGGGGGCGCAAGGCTATGGCTACACCTTC. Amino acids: CASSQGQGAQGYGYTF.

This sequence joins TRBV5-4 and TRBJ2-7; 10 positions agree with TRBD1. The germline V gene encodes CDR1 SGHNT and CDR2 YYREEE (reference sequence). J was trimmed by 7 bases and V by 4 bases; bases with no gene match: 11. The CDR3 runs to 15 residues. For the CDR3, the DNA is TGTGCCAGCAGCCCCGGGACAGGGGAGGCCCGAGAGCAGTACTTC. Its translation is CASSPGTGEAREQYF.